The source of this T cell receptor beta chain is a study of T cells in Graves' hyperthyroidism and ophthalmopathy. About the research overall: Before treatment of any kind, peripheral blood was taken at initial diagnosis.

As concerns this clonotype: The antigen is unknown.

Germline V CDR1 and CDR2: MNHEY, SVGEGT. V lost 6 bases, J lost 2 bases, and 11 bases lay in between. CDR3 length: 13 amino acids. Uncontrolled infections, other autoimmune diseases, pregnancy or lactation led to exclusion of patients. Study-level points and caveats: Most clonotypes expanded in the thyroid (above 0.001) were also present in blood. In simple terms, a model built on 13 V-J features told ophthalmopathy apart from stable hyperthyroidism.

RNA transcripts served as the template for amplifying TCR beta CDR3 regions. The HTBI primer set drove a first-round RT-PCR of the TCR CDR3. TCRdb reanalysed the multiplex PCR reads using MiXCR and keeps one entry per CDR3 protein. Of 450,000 to 550,000 distinct CDR3 sequences listed, approximately 25% were seen once; the top ten hold roughly 10%. The chain combines TRBV6-2 or TRBV6-3 with TRBJ2-7; possibly TRBD2 for D (5 bases). The sample was blood. The TCR was taken from a woman aged 30 to 39 with Graves' ophthalmopathy. The CDR3 DNA sequence: TGTGCCAGCAGCACGACTAATACCTACGAGCAGTACTTC. Translating it yields CASSTTNTYEQYF.